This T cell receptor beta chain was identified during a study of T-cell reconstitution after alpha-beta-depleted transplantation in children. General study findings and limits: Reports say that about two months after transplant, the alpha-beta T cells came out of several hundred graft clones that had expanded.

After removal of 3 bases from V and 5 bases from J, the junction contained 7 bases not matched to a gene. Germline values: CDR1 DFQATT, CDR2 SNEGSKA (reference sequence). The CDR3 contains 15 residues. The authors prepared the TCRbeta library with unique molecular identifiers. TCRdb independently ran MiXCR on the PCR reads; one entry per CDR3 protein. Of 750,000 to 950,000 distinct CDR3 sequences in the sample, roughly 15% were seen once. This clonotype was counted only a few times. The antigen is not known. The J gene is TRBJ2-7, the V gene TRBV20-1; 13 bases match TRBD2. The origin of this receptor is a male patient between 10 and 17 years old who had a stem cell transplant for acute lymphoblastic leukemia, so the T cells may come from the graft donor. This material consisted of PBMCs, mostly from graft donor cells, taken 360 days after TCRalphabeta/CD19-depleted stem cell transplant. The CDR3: CSASWTSGRRNEQYF. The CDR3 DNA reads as TGCAGTGCTAGCTGGACTAGCGGGAGACGTAACGAGCAGTACTTC.